The rows below give T cell receptor beta chains drawn from one sample of a study of identical twins. Via MiXCR, TCRdb re-called the 5' RACE reads, giving one row per CDR3 protein. The sample lists 650,000 to 800,000 distinct CDR3 sequences, 8.6% occurring once. The same data also went into a second study, on yellow fever vaccine responses in identical twins.

Sequenced sample: PBMCs. The source is a woman younger than 30 in good health. Each CDR3 is given with its conserved first and last residue. Fields, in order: D gene, clone size, V gene, J gene, CDR3 DNA, CDR3 protein. The D gene is left open where the match is weak. Size is omitted from some rows. Given values are once, few, many or a class for expanded clones.

NA	few	TRBV7-9	TRBJ2-7	TGTGCCAGCAGCTTAGTTAGTTCAGGGGGGTACGAGCAGTACTTC	CASSLVSSGGYEQYF
NA	few	TRBV10-3	TRBJ1-2	TGTGCCATCAGTGAGTCGTTAGGGTTCGGTGGCTACACCTTC	CAISESLGFGGYTF
TRBD2	NA	TRBV4-3	TRBJ2-1	TGCGCCAGCAGCCAGCGTCTAGCGGGAGGCCCAAGCTCCTACAATGAGCAGTTCTTC	CASSQRLAGGPSSYNEQFF
TRBD1	NA	TRBV20-1	TRBJ2-5	TGCAGTGCTAGAGATGAAGGGGGCGTCGAGGAGACCCAGTACTTC	CSARDEGGVEETQYF
NA	few	TRBV3-1	TRBJ2-2	TGTGCCAGCAGCCTACAGGTTTCGGGGGAGCTGTTTTTT	CASSLQVSGELFF
NA	few	TRBV20-1	TRBJ1-1	TGCAGTGCTAACAACAGGGACACTGAAGCTTTCTTT	CSANNRDTEAFF
NA	NA	TRBV12-3/TRBV12-4	TRBJ1-3	TGTGCCAGCACCTGGGGGAGTCCCTCTGGAAACACCATATATTTT	CASTWGSPSGNTIYF
NA	few	TRBV4-2	TRBJ1-1	TGTGCCAGCAGCCCTTACCGGGGCAGGAGAGAGAACACTGAAGCTTTCTTT	CASSPYRGRRENTEAFF
NA	few	TRBV4-3	TRBJ2-7	TGCGCCAGCAGCCCAGGGCGGGTCTCTTCCTACGAGCAGTACTTC	CASSPGRVSSYEQYF
NA	few	TRBV4-1	TRBJ1-1	TGCGCCAGCAGCCATTACACAGGGCTGAACACTGAAGCTTTCTTT	CASSHYTGLNTEAFF
NA	many	TRBV20-1	TRBJ2-7	TGCAGTGCTAGACTGGGGGCCTACGAGCAGTACTTC	CSARLGAYEQYF
TRBD2	many	TRBV7-6	TRBJ2-7	TGTGCCAGCAGCTTATTACGCGGGGGATCCTACGAGCAGTACTTC	CASSLLRGGSYEQYF
NA	many	TRBV15	TRBJ2-1	TGTGCCACCAGCAGAGAGGCAACAGGGCCCAATGAGCAGTTCTTC	CATSREATGPNEQFF
TRBD2	few	TRBV3-1	TRBJ2-2	TGTGCCAGCAGTGGTGGACTAGCGGCGGGCGGGGAGCTGTTTTTT	CASSGGLAAGGELFF
NA	few	TRBV5-6	TRBJ2-1	TGTGCCAGCAGCTTTATCTTAGCGACATTAAATGAGCAGTTCTTC	CASSFILATLNEQFF
TRBD2	few	TRBV12-3/TRBV12-4	TRBJ2-2	TGTGCCAGCAGTTTGAACCTAGCGGGGAAACGGGGCACCGGGGAGCTGTTTTTT	CASSLNLAGKRGTGELFF
TRBD1	NA	TRBV7-8	TRBJ1-5	TGTGCCAGCAGCTTATGGACAGGGGGCAATCAGCCCCAGCATTTT	CASSLWTGGNQPQHF